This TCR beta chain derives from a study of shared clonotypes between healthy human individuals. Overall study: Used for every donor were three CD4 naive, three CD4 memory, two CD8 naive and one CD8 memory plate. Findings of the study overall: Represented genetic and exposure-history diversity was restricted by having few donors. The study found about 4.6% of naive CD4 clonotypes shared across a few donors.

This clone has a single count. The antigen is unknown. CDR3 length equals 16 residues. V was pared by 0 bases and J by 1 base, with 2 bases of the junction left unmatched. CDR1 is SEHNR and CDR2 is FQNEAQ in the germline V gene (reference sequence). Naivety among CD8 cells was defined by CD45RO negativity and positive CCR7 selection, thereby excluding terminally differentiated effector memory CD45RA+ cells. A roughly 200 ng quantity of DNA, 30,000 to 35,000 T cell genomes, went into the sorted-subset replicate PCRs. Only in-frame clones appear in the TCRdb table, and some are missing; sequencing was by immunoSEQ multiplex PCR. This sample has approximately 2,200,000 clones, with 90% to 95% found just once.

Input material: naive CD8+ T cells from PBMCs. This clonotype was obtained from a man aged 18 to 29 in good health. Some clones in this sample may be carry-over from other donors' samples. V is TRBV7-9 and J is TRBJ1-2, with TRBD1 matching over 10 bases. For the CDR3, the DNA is TGTGCCAGCAGCTTAGCCGACAGGGGGCGTAACTATGGCTACACCTTC. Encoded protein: CASSLADRGRNYGYTF.